This T cell receptor beta chain was observed in a study of early T cells in non-severe SARS-CoV-2 infection (dated by TCRdb to the early 2020s). For context, the study as a whole: Because TCR sequencing was done on bulk RNA from unsorted whole blood, the alpha and beta chains could not be paired.

Points the paper makes about the study in general: VDJdb matching was skewed toward anti-spike CD8 responses, so virus-specific expansions were likely underestimated and private and CD4 specificities were missed.

This clonotype occurred a few times. This clone's antigen is unknown. Nothing much larger sits one base from this clone, and base qualities are not available. Library prep was done by 5' RACE. The data were produced on a NextSeq 500. Unique molecular identifiers were attached to individual cDNA molecules in the TCR library protocol so that sequencing error and PCR bias could be corrected. Both TCR alpha and beta chains were sequenced, and tight co-correlation was observed between alpha and beta sequence abundances in each sample. Per the original workflow: Decombinator V4 was used to annotate TCR sequences for V gene, J gene and CDR3. Expanded TCRs were defined as changing significantly between any two time points under a Poisson model with p below 0.0001. TCR abundances were normalised to the total number of TCRs sequenced per sample and expressed as counts per million. MAIT TCRs were defined by TRAV1-2 paired with TRAJ12, TRAJ20 or TRAJ33, and iNKT TCRs by TRAV10 paired with TRAJ18. VDJdb, accessed on 1 November 2021, was searched for TCRs annotated for CMV, EBV and SARS-CoV-2, and TCRs annotated for more than one antigen were excluded. TCRdb passed the public sequencing reads through fastp at Q25 and MiXCR, retaining productive beta sequences. A single entry per CDR3 protein holds the most common genes and DNA from its merged rows. The V and J calls reflect TCRdb's pipeline rather than the authors' work. Here the sample has 65,000 to 90,000 distinct CDR3 sequences; roughly 12% occur a single time. Together, the top ten hold about 6.5% of the sample.

Including the terminal cysteine and phenylalanine, the CDR3 comprises 16 residues. The read is trimmed to its CDR3 DNA, 48 bases read in frame from base 1. Clipping removes 1 base from V and 2 bases from J, with 6 as the unmatched junction base count. According to the germline V gene, CDR1 reads SGHAT and CDR2 reads FQNNGV. A case-control design nested within a healthcare worker cohort in London, UK, was used, with weekly nasopharyngeal swab PCR tests and blood sampling performed. Healthcare workers were enrolled in the week of the UK lockdown, from 23 to 31 March 2020, and were followed every week for up to roughly 16 weeks.

The chain employs TRBV11-2 and TRBJ2-5, with 8 junctional bases fitting TRBD2. This sequence was found in an adult who was a healthcare worker with PCR-confirmed SARS-CoV-2 infection or an uninfected control (not recorded which). Sample: whole blood. The CDR3: CASSLGGSGSQETQYF. At the DNA level, the sequence is TGTGCCAGCAGCTTAGGGGGGAGCGGGAGTCAAGAGACCCAGTACTTC.